These T cell receptor beta chains were read from a single sample in a study of CD8+CD57+ T cells in acquired aplastic anemia. TCRdb reanalysed the reads using MiXCR and keeps one entry per CDR3 protein. Of under 350,000 distinct CDR3 sequences in the sample, 56% were seen once. Sequencing was done on a sample of sorted CD4+, CD8+, or CD8+CD57+ T cells (not recorded which) from PBMCs. The source of these receptors is a human donor with aplastic anemia. CDR3s include the opening cysteine and the closing phenylalanine or tryptophan. The D gene is left open where the match is weak. Clone size is shown for a subset of rows, as once, few, many or a class of expanded clone.

j_gene: TRBJ2-7
v_gene: TRBV10-1
d_gene: .
abundance: .
CDR3nt: TGCGCCAGCAGTCCCTGTACGGGGAGCTCCTACGAGCAGTACTTC
CDR3aa: CASSPCTGSSYEQYF

j_gene: TRBJ1-6
v_gene: TRBV3-1
d_gene: .
abundance: many
CDR3nt: TGTGCCAGCAGCCAAGGGGTTGGCGGGAATTCACCCCTCCACTTT
CDR3aa: CASSQGVGGNSPLHF

j_gene: TRBJ2-1
v_gene: TRBV5-6
d_gene: .
abundance: .
CDR3nt: TGTGCCAGCAGCAGGGGGACTGGAGCAGACAATGAGCAGTTCTTC
CDR3aa: CASSRGTGADNEQFF

j_gene: TRBJ2-3
v_gene: TRBV7-8
d_gene: TRBD1
abundance: .
CDR3nt: TGTGCCAGCAGCCTTGGATTTTTGACAGGGGCAGCAGATACGCAGTATTTT
CDR3aa: CASSLGFLTGAADTQYF

j_gene: TRBJ2-1
v_gene: TRBV6-5
d_gene: TRBD2
abundance: many
CDR3nt: TGTGCCAGCAGTTACTCGATAGCTAGCGGGAGCCATCAGTTCTTC
CDR3aa: CASSYSIASGSHQFF

j_gene: TRBJ2-7
v_gene: TRBV20-1
d_gene: .
abundance: .
CDR3nt: TGCAGTGCTAGTCCTCGACAGGCACACGAGCAGTACTTC
CDR3aa: CSASPRQAHEQYF

j_gene: TRBJ2-1
v_gene: TRBV9
d_gene: TRBD1
abundance: many
CDR3nt: TGTGCCAGCAGCATCCGGGACAGGGGGCGGCTGGGTGAGCAGTTCTTC
CDR3aa: CASSIRDRGRLGEQFF

j_gene: TRBJ1-4
v_gene: TRBV5-4
d_gene: TRBD1
abundance: .
CDR3nt: TGTGCCAGCAGCCCGGACAGGGCCGGTGGAAAACTGTTTTTT
CDR3aa: CASSPDRAGGKLFF

j_gene: TRBJ1-6
v_gene: TRBV25-1
d_gene: .
abundance: .
CDR3nt: TGTGCCAGCAGTGAGGGACTCAGTAATTCACCCCTCCACTTT
CDR3aa: CASSEGLSNSPLHF

j_gene: TRBJ2-1
v_gene: TRBV7-9
d_gene: TRBD2
abundance: .
CDR3nt: TGTGCCAGCAGCTTCGGGACTAGCGGGTGGAATAAGCGGTTCTTC
CDR3aa: CASSFGTSGWNKRFF

j_gene: TRBJ2-1
v_gene: TRBV24-1
d_gene: .
abundance: .
CDR3nt: TGTGCCACTAGCGGTTCCTACAATGAGCGTTTCTTC
CDR3aa: CATSGSYNERFF

j_gene: TRBJ2-1
v_gene: TRBV19
d_gene: .
abundance: .
CDR3nt: TGTGCCAGTAGTGTTACCAATGATAAGTTCTTC
CDR3aa: CASSVTNDKFF

j_gene: TRBJ1-5
v_gene: TRBV19
d_gene: .
abundance: .
CDR3nt: TGTGCCAGTAGTAGGGCCGAGGAGCCCCAGCATTTT
CDR3aa: CASSRAEEPQHF

j_gene: TRBJ2-1
v_gene: TRBV7-6
d_gene: TRBD2
abundance: .
CDR3nt: TGTGCCAGCAGCTCAGCGGGAGCGAACACCTTCAATGAGCAGTTCTTC
CDR3aa: CASSSAGANTFNEQFF

j_gene: TRBJ1-5
v_gene: TRBV5-6
d_gene: TRBD1
abundance: .
CDR3nt: TGTGCCAGCAGCCTGGGGACAGGGACTGAGCCCCAGCATTTT
CDR3aa: CASSLGTGTEPQHF

j_gene: TRBJ2-1
v_gene: TRBV2
d_gene: TRBD2
abundance: .
CDR3nt: TGTGCCACCCGTAACCCGATGCGGGGGGATAGGAGTGAGCAGTTCTTC
CDR3aa: CATRNPMRGDRSEQFF

j_gene: TRBJ1-1
v_gene: TRBV20-1
d_gene: .
abundance: .
CDR3nt: TGCAGTGCTAGAGACCAGGGCCGGGGAGCCACTGAAGCTTTCTTT
CDR3aa: CSARDQGRGATEAFF

j_gene: TRBJ2-5
v_gene: TRBV12-3/TRBV12-4
d_gene: .
abundance: .
CDR3nt: TGTGCCAGCGTCCTGATGGAGACCGGGGAGACCCAGTACTTC
CDR3aa: CASVLMETGETQYF

j_gene: TRBJ2-3
v_gene: TRBV5-1
d_gene: .
abundance: many
CDR3nt: TGCGCCAGCAGACCTCGGGGCGATACGCAGTATTTT
CDR3aa: CASRPRGDTQYF

j_gene: TRBJ2-5
v_gene: TRBV29-1
d_gene: .
abundance: few
CDR3nt: TGCAGCGTTGAATGGGCGGGGGACAACCAAGAGACCCAGTACTTC
CDR3aa: CSVEWAGDNQETQYF

j_gene: TRBJ2-1
v_gene: TRBV2
d_gene: .
abundance: once
CDR3nt: TGTGCCAGCGAACGCGGCGGGAACAATGAGCAGTTCTTC
CDR3aa: CASERGGNNEQFF

j_gene: TRBJ2-7
v_gene: TRBV7-3
d_gene: .
abundance: .
CDR3nt: TGTGCCAGCAGCTCGATCAGGGTTACCGGGTACGAGCAGTACTTC
CDR3aa: CASSSIRVTGYEQYF

j_gene: TRBJ1-5
v_gene: TRBV19
d_gene: .
abundance: .
CDR3nt: TGTGCCAGTAGAATTACGGGAGTAGAGACCCAGCATTTT
CDR3aa: CASRITGVETQHF

j_gene: TRBJ2-5
v_gene: TRBV15
d_gene: TRBD1
abundance: .
CDR3nt: TGTGCCACCAGCCCTGACAGGGGGCAAGAGACCCAGTACTTC
CDR3aa: CATSPDRGQETQYF

j_gene: TRBJ2-7
v_gene: TRBV29-1
d_gene: .
abundance: .
CDR3nt: TGCAGCGTTGAACTAGCGGACAGGGAGGGTCTCGAGCAGTACTTC
CDR3aa: CSVELADREGLEQYF

j_gene: TRBJ2-2
v_gene: TRBV19
d_gene: .
abundance: .
CDR3nt: TGTGCCAGTAGTATAACCGGGACACTGAACACCGGGGAGCTGTTTTTT
CDR3aa: CASSITGTLNTGELFF

j_gene: TRBJ1-6
v_gene: TRBV9
d_gene: .
abundance: few
CDR3nt: TGTGCCAGCAGCGAGGTTTCGAGGCCCTTTCCACCCCTCCACTTT
CDR3aa: CASSEVSRPFPPLHF

j_gene: TRBJ1-3
v_gene: TRBV3-1
d_gene: .
abundance: .
CDR3nt: TGTGCCAGCAGCCCCTTTGAGAGCTCTGGAAACACCATATATTTT
CDR3aa: CASSPFESSGNTIYF

j_gene: TRBJ2-3
v_gene: TRBV11-3
d_gene: TRBD2
abundance: many
CDR3nt: TGTGCCAGCAGCATTAGCGGGGGCCTGAGCACAGATACGCAGTATTTT
CDR3aa: CASSISGGLSTDTQYF

j_gene: TRBJ2-7
v_gene: TRBV20-1
d_gene: .
abundance: .
CDR3nt: TGCAGTGCAAAGCTGGGGGCAGTTAACGAGCAGTACTTC
CDR3aa: CSAKLGAVNEQYF

j_gene: TRBJ2-7
v_gene: TRBV15
d_gene: .
abundance: .
CDR3nt: TGTGCCACCAGCAGCCAATGGGGGGGGGCCGGCTACGAGCAGTACTTC
CDR3aa: CATSSQWGGAGYEQYF

j_gene: TRBJ2-6
v_gene: TRBV5-6
d_gene: .
abundance: many
CDR3nt: TGTGCCAGCAGCTTGTCGGGCTCTGGGGCCAACGTCCTGACTTTC
CDR3aa: CASSLSGSGANVLTF

j_gene: TRBJ2-1
v_gene: TRBV2
d_gene: TRBD2
abundance: many
CDR3nt: TGTGCCAGCGGTTGGGGACTAGCGGGCAATGAGCAGTTCTTC
CDR3aa: CASGWGLAGNEQFF

j_gene: TRBJ1-3
v_gene: TRBV20-1
d_gene: TRBD1
abundance: many
CDR3nt: TGCAGTGCCAGGACAGGCGGAAACACCATATATTTT
CDR3aa: CSARTGGNTIYF

j_gene: TRBJ2-2
v_gene: TRBV24-1
d_gene: .
abundance: .
CDR3nt: TGTGCCACCAGCCCGGGGGGCTGGGCCGGGGAGCTGTTTTTT
CDR3aa: CATSPGGWAGELFF

j_gene: TRBJ2-7
v_gene: TRBV5-8
d_gene: .
abundance: many
CDR3nt: TGTGCCAGCAGCTTTGGGACCCTAGCGACCCGAGGAGGCGAGCAGTACTTC
CDR3aa: CASSFGTLATRGGEQYF

j_gene: TRBJ1-1
v_gene: TRBV5-1
d_gene: .
abundance: once
CDR3nt: TGCGCCAGCAGCCCACAGGGCGCCACTGAAGCTTTCTTC
CDR3aa: CASSPQGATEAFF

j_gene: TRBJ2-2
v_gene: TRBV5-1
d_gene: .
abundance: many
CDR3nt: TGCGCCAGCAGATGGACAGAGAACACCGGGGAGCTGTTTTTT
CDR3aa: CASRWTENTGELFF

j_gene: TRBJ1-2
v_gene: TRBV12-3/TRBV12-4
d_gene: .
abundance: .
CDR3nt: TGTGCCAGCAGTTTAGCAATCCCCTACTATGGCTACACCTTC
CDR3aa: CASSLAIPYYGYTF

j_gene: TRBJ2-3
v_gene: TRBV11-2
d_gene: TRBD2
abundance: .
CDR3nt: TGTGCCAGCAGCTTAGCCGGGACTAGGAGTACGCAGTATTTT
CDR3aa: CASSLAGTRSTQYF

j_gene: TRBJ2-3
v_gene: TRBV29-1
d_gene: .
abundance: .
CDR3nt: TGCAGCGTTGAGGGGGGTTACCCCTACCACGAGGATACGCAGTATTTT
CDR3aa: CSVEGGYPYHEDTQYF

j_gene: TRBJ2-1
v_gene: TRBV6-6
d_gene: TRBD2
abundance: many
CDR3nt: TGTGCCAGCATCCCCGCGGGACTAGCGGGAAACCATGAGCAGTTCTTC
CDR3aa: CASIPAGLAGNHEQFF

j_gene: TRBJ1-6
v_gene: TRBV7-8
d_gene: .
abundance: few
CDR3nt: TGTGCCAGCAGCTTAGCGTACCAGCTTTTCGATAATTCACCCCTCCACTTT
CDR3aa: CASSLAYQLFDNSPLHF

j_gene: TRBJ2-3
v_gene: TRBV7-9
d_gene: .
abundance: .
CDR3nt: TGTGCCAGCAGCATGAGACTAAGTGGAGATACGCAGTATTTT
CDR3aa: CASSMRLSGDTQYF

j_gene: TRBJ2-7
v_gene: TRBV20-1
d_gene: TRBD1
abundance: .
CDR3nt: TGCAGTGCTAGACAGGGGGCGTGGACCTACGAGCAGTACTTC
CDR3aa: CSARQGAWTYEQYF

j_gene: TRBJ2-1
v_gene: TRBV7-8
d_gene: TRBD1
abundance: .
CDR3nt: TGTGCCAGCAGCGAATCCATTGGGACAGGGGAGTTCTTC
CDR3aa: CASSESIGTGEFF

j_gene: TRBJ1-2
v_gene: TRBV25-1
d_gene: .
abundance: .
CDR3nt: TGTGCCAGCAGTGAAGCAGGGGCGCAGGGCTACACCTTC
CDR3aa: CASSEAGAQGYTF

j_gene: TRBJ1-6
v_gene: TRBV19
d_gene: .
abundance: once
CDR3nt: TGTGCCAGTAGGATGAGGGGCCTGATTTATAATTCACCCCTCCACTTT
CDR3aa: CASRMRGLIYNSPLHF

j_gene: TRBJ1-2
v_gene: TRBV29-1
d_gene: .
abundance: .
CDR3nt: TGCAGCGTTGAAGATACGGACTATGGCTACACCTTC
CDR3aa: CSVEDTDYGYTF

j_gene: TRBJ1-6
v_gene: TRBV25-1
d_gene: .
abundance: few
CDR3nt: TGTGCCAGCAGTGAATATGGGAGAGGTCGGGGCGGTGATTCACCCCTCCACTTT
CDR3aa: CASSEYGRGRGGDSPLHF

j_gene: TRBJ2-7
v_gene: TRBV24-1
d_gene: .
abundance: .
CDR3nt: TGTGCCACCAGTGGAGGGGGGGCGAGGGAGCAGTACTTC
CDR3aa: CATSGGGAREQYF

j_gene: TRBJ2-1
v_gene: TRBV10-1
d_gene: .
abundance: .
CDR3nt: TGCGCCAGCAGTTACGGGACCCCCGGTGAGCAGTTCTTC
CDR3aa: CASSYGTPGEQFF

j_gene: TRBJ1-1
v_gene: TRBV5-1
d_gene: .
abundance: .
CDR3nt: TGCGCCAGCAGCTTGTTTGATGGCGGGAACACTGAAGCTTTCTTT
CDR3aa: CASSLFDGGNTEAFF